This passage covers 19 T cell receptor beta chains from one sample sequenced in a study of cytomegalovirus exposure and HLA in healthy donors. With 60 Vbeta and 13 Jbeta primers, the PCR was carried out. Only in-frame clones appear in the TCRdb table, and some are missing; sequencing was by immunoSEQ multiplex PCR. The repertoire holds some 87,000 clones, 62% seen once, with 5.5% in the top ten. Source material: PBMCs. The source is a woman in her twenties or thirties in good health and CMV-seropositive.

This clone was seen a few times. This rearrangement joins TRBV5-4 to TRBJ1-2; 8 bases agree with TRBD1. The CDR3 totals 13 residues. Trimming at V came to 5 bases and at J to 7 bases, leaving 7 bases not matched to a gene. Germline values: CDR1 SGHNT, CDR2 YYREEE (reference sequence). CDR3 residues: CASRLAGGGGYTF. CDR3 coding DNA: TGTGCCAGCAGACTAGCAGGGGGCGGTGGCTACACCTTC.

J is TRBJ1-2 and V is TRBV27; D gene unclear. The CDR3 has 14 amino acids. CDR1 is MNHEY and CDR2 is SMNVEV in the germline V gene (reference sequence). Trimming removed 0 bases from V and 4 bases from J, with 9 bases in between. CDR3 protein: CASSLSRVGYGYTF. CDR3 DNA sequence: TGTGCCAGCAGTTTATCGAGGGTTGGCTATGGCTACACCTTC.

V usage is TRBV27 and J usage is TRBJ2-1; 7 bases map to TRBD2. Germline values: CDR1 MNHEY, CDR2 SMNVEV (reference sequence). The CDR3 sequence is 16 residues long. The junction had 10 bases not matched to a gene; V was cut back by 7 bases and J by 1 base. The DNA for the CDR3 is TGTGCCAGCACCCCCAGCAGCGGGGAGTCCTACAATGAGCAGTTCTTC. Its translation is CASTPSSGESYNEQFF.

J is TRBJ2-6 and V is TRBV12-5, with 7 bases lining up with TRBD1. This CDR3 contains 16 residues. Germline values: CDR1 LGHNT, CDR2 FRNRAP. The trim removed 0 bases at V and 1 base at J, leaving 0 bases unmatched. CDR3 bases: TGTGCTAGTGGTTTGGTGACAGGGTCTGGGGCCAACGTCCTGACTTTC. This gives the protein CASGLVTGSGANVLTF.

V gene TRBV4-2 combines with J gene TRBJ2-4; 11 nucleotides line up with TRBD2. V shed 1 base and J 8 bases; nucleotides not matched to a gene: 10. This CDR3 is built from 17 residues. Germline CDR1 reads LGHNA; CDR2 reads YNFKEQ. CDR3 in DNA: TGTGCCAGCAGCCAAGTTTTGTTAGCGGGGGGGCGAGACATTCAGTACTTC. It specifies CASSQVLLAGGRDIQYF.

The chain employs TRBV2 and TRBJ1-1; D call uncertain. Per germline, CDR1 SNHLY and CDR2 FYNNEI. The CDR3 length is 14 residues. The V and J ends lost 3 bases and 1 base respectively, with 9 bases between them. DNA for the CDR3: TGTGCCAGCAGTGAGCGCCCGGGGAACACTGAAGCTTTCTTT. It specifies CASSERPGNTEAFF.

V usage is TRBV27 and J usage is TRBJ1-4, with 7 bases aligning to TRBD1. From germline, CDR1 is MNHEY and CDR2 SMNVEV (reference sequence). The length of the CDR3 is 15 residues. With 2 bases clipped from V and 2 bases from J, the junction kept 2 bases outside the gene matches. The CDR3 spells CASSLNRGTNEKLFF. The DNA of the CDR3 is TGTGCCAGCAGTTTAAACAGGGGTACTAATGAAAAACTGTTTTTT.

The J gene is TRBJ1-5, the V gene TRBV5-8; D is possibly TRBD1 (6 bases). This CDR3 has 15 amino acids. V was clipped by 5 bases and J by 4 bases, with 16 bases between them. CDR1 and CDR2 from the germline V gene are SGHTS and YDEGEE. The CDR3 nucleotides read TGTGCCAGCAGGAAAACCGGGACAAGTAATCAGCCCCAGCATTTT. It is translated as CASRKTGTSNQPQHF.

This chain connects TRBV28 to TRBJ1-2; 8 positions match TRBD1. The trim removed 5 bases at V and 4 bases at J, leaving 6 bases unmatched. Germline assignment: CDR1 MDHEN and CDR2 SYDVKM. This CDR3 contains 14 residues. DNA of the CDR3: TGTGCCAGCAGTGGACAGGGACAGTCCTATGGCTACACCTTC. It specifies CASSGQGQSYGYTF.

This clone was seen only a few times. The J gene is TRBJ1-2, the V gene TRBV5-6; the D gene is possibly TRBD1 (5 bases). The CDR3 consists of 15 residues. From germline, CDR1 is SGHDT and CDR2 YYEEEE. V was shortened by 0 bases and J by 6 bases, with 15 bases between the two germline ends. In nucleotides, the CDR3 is TGTGCCAGCAGCTTGGCTGGACACAGATTCAATGGCTACACCTTC. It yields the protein CASSLAGHRFNGYTF. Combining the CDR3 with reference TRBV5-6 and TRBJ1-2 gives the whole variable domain DAGVTQSPTHLIKTRGQQVTLRCSPKSGHDTVSWYQQALGQGPQFIFQYYEEEERQRGNFPDRFSGHQFPNYSSELNVNALLLGDSALYLCASSLAGHRFNGYTFGSGTRLTVV.

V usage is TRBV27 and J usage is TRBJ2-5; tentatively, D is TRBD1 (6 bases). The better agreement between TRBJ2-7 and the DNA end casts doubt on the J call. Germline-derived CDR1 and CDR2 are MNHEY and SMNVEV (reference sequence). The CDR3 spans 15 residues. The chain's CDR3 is CASRSLGQGHYEQYF. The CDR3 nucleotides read TGTGCCAGCCGATCCCTCGGCCAGGGGCACTACGAGCAGTACTTC.

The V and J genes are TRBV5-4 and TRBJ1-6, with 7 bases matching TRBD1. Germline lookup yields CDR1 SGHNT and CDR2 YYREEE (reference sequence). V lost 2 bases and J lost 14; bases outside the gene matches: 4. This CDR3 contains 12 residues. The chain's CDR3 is CASSLGGRALHF. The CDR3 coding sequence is TGTGCCAGCAGCTTAGGGGGCAGAGCCCTCCACTTT.

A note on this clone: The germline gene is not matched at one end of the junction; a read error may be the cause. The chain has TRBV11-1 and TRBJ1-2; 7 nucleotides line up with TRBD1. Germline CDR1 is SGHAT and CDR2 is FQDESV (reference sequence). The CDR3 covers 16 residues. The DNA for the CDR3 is TGTGCCAGCAGCTCAAAGACAGGGTTGGAAAACTATGGCTACCCCTTC. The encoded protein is CASSSKTGLENYGYPF.

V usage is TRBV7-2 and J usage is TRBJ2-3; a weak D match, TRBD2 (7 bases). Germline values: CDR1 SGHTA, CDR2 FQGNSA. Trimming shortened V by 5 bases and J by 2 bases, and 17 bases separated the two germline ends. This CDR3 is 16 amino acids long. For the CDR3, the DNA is TGTGCCAGCAGCGTGCGAGGGGGGGCCCTCACAGATACGCAGTATTTT. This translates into CASSVRGGALTDTQYF.

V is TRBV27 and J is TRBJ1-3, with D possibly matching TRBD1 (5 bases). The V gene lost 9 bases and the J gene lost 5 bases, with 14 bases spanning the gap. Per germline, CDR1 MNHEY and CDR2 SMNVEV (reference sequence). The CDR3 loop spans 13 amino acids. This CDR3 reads CASGTGLRNTIYF. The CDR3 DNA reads TGTGCCAGTGGAACAGGTCTAAGAAACACCATATATTTT.

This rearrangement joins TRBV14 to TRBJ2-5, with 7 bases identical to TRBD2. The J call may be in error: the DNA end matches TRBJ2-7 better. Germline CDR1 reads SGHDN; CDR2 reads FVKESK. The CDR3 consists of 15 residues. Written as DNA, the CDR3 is TGTGCCAGCAGCCAAGATTCCCGGGGGGTGTACGAGCAGTACTTC. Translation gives CASSQDSRGVYEQYF.

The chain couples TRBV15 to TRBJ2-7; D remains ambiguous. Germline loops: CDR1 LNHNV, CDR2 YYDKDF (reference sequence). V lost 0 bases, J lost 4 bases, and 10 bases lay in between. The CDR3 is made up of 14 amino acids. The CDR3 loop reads CATSREGRNYEQYF. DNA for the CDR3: TGTGCCACCAGCAGAGAGGGCCGCAATTACGAGCAGTACTTC.

The CDR3 DNA reads TGCGCCAGCAGCCAAGAATCAAGACTAGCGGGGGGACCTCAGGGGACCCAGTACTTC. It yields the protein CASSQESRLAGGPQGTQYF. The chain couples TRBV4-1 to TRBJ2-5; 13 nucleotides line up with TRBD2. J lost 7 bases, V lost 0 bases, and 14 bases had no gene match. The CDR3 is 19 residues long. Germline lookup yields CDR1 MGHRA and CDR2 YSYEKL.

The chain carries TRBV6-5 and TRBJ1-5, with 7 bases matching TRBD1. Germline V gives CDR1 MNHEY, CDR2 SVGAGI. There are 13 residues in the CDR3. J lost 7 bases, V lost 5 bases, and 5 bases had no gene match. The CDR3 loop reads CASSHRGYQPQHF. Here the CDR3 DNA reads TGTGCCAGCAGTCACAGGGGTTACCAGCCCCAGCATTTT.